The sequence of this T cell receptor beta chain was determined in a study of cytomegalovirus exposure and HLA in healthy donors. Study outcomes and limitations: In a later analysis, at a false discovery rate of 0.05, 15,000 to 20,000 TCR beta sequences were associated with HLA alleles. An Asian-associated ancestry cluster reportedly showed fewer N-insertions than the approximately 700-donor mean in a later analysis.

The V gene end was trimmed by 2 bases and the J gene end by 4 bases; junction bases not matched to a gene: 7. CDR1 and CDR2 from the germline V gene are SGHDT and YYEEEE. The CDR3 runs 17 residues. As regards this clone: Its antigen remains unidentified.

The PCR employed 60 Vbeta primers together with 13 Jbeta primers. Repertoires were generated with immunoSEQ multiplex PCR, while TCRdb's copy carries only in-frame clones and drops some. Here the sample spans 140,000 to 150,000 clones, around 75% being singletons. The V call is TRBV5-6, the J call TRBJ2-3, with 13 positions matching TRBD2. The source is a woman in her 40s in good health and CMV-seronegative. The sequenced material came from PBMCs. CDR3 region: CASSLRTSGSGADTQYF. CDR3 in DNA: TGTGCCAGCAGCTTACGGACTAGCGGGAGTGGAGCAGATACGCAGTATTTT.